These T cell receptor beta chains were read from a single sample in a study of T cells in Graves' hyperthyroidism and ophthalmopathy. One entry per CDR3 protein results from TCRdb running MiXCR on the multiplex PCR reads. Of around 200,000 distinct CDR3 sequences listed, 18% were seen once; the top ten hold about two fifths. Sequenced input: blood. The receptors come from a man aged 40-49 years with Graves' hyperthyroidism. Both conserved end residues are trimmed from each CDR3. D genes are given only for firm matches.

CDR3 protein: ASPRWGADTQY
V gene: TRBV2
D gene: .

CDR3 protein: SARQGESNQPQH
V gene: TRBV20-1
D gene: TRBD1

CDR3 protein: ASSLERGTWATNEKLF
V gene: TRBV5-5
D gene: .

CDR3 protein: ASSPIQGRTSPLH
V gene: TRBV18
D gene: .

CDR3 protein: ASSPTRENIQY
V gene: TRBV6-1
D gene: .

CDR3 protein: ASSLPPGLAGGQDTQY
V gene: TRBV11-2
D gene: TRBD2

CDR3 protein: SARRTEYSNQPQH
V gene: TRBV20-1
D gene: .

CDR3 protein: ASSYEAIDQGYT
V gene: TRBV28
D gene: .

CDR3 protein: ASSPRGFTGNTIY
V gene: TRBV9
D gene: .

CDR3 protein: ASSPGTGGALDPYEQY
V gene: TRBV11-3
D gene: TRBD1

CDR3 protein: ASSLDLGTQY
V gene: TRBV5-1
D gene: .

CDR3 protein: SASGSEYSHGYT
V gene: TRBV20-1
D gene: .

CDR3 protein: SARSGASGETQY
V gene: TRBV20-1
D gene: .

CDR3 protein: ATSRVRNEKLF
V gene: TRBV15
D gene: .

CDR3 protein: ASSLNAGALNYGYT
V gene: TRBV7-3
D gene: .

CDR3 protein: ASSLGLAATSTDTQY
V gene: TRBV7-2
D gene: TRBD2

CDR3 protein: ASSYSLGSSGYT
V gene: TRBV6-2/TRBV6-3
D gene: .

CDR3 protein: SARLGGRALSNTGELF
V gene: TRBV20-1
D gene: .

CDR3 protein: ASSPPGTYEQY
V gene: TRBV7-2
D gene: .

CDR3 protein: ASSYTGSPTEAF
V gene: TRBV5-1
D gene: .

CDR3 protein: ASSFRDRGSIEQF
V gene: TRBV19
D gene: TRBD1

CDR3 protein: ASSLGTSSADTQY
V gene: TRBV7-9
D gene: .

CDR3 protein: ASSDTASSYEQY
V gene: TRBV28
D gene: .

CDR3 protein: ASSHSGGGLTADTQY
V gene: TRBV14
D gene: TRBD2

CDR3 protein: ASSPPPGLAETQY
V gene: TRBV7-7
D gene: .

CDR3 protein: ASSPRGLLGNNEQF
V gene: TRBV7-9
D gene: .

CDR3 protein: ASSIGTSEF
V gene: TRBV7-2
D gene: .

CDR3 protein: ASSPQGTGAF
V gene: TRBV3-1
D gene: TRBD1

CDR3 protein: ASTRTSVADTQY
V gene: TRBV14
D gene: TRBD2

CDR3 protein: ASSGTSGGMYEQY
V gene: TRBV28
D gene: TRBD2

CDR3 protein: ASRDTPGHSTEAF
V gene: TRBV7-2
D gene: .

CDR3 protein: ASGKRQGANTGELF
V gene: TRBV7-6
D gene: TRBD1

CDR3 protein: SARAPGGSNEAF
V gene: TRBV20-1
D gene: .